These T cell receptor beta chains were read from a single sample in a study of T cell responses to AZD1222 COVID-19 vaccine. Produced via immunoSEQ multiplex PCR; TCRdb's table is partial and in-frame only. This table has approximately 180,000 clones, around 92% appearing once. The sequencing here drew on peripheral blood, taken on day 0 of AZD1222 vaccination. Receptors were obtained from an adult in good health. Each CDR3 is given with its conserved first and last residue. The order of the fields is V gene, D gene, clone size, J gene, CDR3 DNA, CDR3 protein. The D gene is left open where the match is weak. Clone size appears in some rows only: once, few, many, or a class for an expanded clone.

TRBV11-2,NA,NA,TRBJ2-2,TGTGCCAGCAGCTCCCCGTCCGGGGAGCTGTTTTTT,CASSSPSGELFF
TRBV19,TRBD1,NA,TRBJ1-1,TGTGCCAGTAGTGTGTCCAGGGGGGGAACTGAAGCTTTCTTT,CASSVSRGGTEAFF
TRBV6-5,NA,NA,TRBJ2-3,TGTGCCAGCAATAGCGGACCTAGCACAGATACGCAGTATTTT,CASNSGPSTDTQYF
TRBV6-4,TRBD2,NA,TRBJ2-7,TGTGCCAGCAGTGATGGCCCAGGGACTAACCCCTACGAGCAGTACTTC,CASSDGPGTNPYEQYF
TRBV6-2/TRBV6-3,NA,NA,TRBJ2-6,TGTGCCAGCAGTTACTCGACCACGGACCTCAGGAACGTCCTGACTTTC,CASSYSTTDLRNVLTF
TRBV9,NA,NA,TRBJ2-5,TGTGCCAGCAGCGTATCCCTGGGGGTAGCGGCGAGGGGAGAGACCCAGTACTTC,CASSVSLGVAARGETQYF
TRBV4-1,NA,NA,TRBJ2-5,TGCGCCAGCAGCCAAGGAGGTCTTCGACAGTCCGGAGAGACCCAGTACTTC,CASSQGGLRQSGETQYF
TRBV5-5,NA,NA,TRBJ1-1,TGTGCCAGCAGCTTTACTAGGGTTCAAGCTTTCTTT,CASSFTRVQAFF
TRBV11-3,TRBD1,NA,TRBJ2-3,TGTGCCAGCAGCTCCGGGACAGGGGTAGATACGCAGTATTTT,CASSSGTGVDTQYF
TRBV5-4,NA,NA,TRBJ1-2,TGTGCCAGCAGCTTGTACGACCGGAGAAACTATGGCTACACCTTC,CASSLYDRRNYGYTF
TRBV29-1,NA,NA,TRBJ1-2,TGCAGCGTTGAAGATCGGGGGGCGGGGATCAGGGCTCGGCATGGCTACACCTTC,CSVEDRGAGIRARHGYTF
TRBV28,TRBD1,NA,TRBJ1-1,TGTGCCAGCAGTAGAATGGGACAGGTCGACTTT,CASSRMGQVDF
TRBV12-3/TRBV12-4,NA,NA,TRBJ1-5,TGTGCCAGCAGTTTGGGGGGGGCGGCACCCCAGCATTTT,CASSLGGAAPQHF
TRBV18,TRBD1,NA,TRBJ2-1,TGTGCCAGCTCACAAAGACAGGGGCCTGGGTACAATGAGCAGTTCTTC,CASSQRQGPGYNEQFF
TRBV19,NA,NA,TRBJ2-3,TGTGCCAGTACCGACTTCACAGATACGCAGTATTTT,CASTDFTDTQYF
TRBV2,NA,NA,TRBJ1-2,TGTGCCAGCAGGGTCTCCCACTATGGCTACACCTTC,CASRVSHYGYTF
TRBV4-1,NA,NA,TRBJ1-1,TGCGCCAGCAGCCTCGACCGAAGACGGACTGAAGCTTTCTTT,CASSLDRRRTEAFF
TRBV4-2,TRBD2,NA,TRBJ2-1,TGTGCCAGCCATGATAGCGGGAGGAACAATGAGCAGTTCTTC,CASHDSGRNNEQFF
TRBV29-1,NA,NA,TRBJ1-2,TGCAGCGTTGAAACAGGTACGCCTAACTATGGCTACACCTTC,CSVETGTPNYGYTF
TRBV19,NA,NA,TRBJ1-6,TGTGCCAGTAGTATCCCGGGGAATAATTCACCCCTCCACTTT,CASSIPGNNSPLHF
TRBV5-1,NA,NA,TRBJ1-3,TGCGCCAGCAGCTTGGTCGGGACACAAGGAAACACCATATATTTT,CASSLVGTQGNTIYF
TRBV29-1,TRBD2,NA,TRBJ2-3,TGCAGCGTCCAGACTAGCGGGCCCACAGATACGCAGTATTTT,CSVQTSGPTDTQYF
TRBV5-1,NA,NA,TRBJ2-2,TGCGCCAGCACACCGACTGGTAAAAAGTCCGGGCTGTTTTTT,CASTPTGKKSGLFF
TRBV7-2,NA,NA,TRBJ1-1,TGTGCCAGCAGCTTAAACAGCAACACTGAAGCTTTCTTT,CASSLNSNTEAFF
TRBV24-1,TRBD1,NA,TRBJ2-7,TGTGCCACCAGTGCTCCATCCCGGTTGGACAGGGGATGCTACGAGCAGTACTTC,CATSAPSRLDRGCYEQYF
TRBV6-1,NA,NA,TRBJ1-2,TGTGCCAGCAGTGAAATCAACTATGGCTACACCTTC,CASSEINYGYTF
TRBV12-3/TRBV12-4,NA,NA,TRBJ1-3,TGTGCCAGCAGTTCCGGCTCTGGAAACACCATATATTTT,CASSSGSGNTIYF
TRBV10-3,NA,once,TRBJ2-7,TGTGCCATCAGTGAGTCGAACAGTAACTCCTACGAGCAGTACTTC,CAISESNSNSYEQYF
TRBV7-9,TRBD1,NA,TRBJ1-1,TGTGCCAGCAGCCCGACAGGGTCCACTGAAGCTTTCTTT,CASSPTGSTEAFF
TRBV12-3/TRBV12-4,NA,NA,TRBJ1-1,TGTGCCAGCATCGCCCTGGACAGATCTGAAGCTTTCTTT,CASIALDRSEAFF
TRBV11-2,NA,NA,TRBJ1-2,TGTGCCAGCAGCGCGCTGGCAGGGGCAGACTATGGCTACACCTTC,CASSALAGADYGYTF
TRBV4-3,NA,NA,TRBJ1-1,TGCGCCAGCAGCCAAGTGCTGACGGGTAACACTGAAGCTTTCTTT,CASSQVLTGNTEAFF
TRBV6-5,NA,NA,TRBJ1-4,TGTGCCAGCAGTTACTCGTTTCAGACTAATGAAAAACTGTTTTTT,CASSYSFQTNEKLFF
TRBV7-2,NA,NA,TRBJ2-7,TGTGCCAGCAGCTTAGGGCAGGGGCAGGGGGAGCAGTACTTC,CASSLGQGQGEQYF
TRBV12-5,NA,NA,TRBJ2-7,TGTGCTAGTGGTTGGGGGACTCCCGACGAGCAGTACTTC,CASGWGTPDEQYF
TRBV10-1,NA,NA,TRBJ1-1,TGCGCCAGCAGTAATAACCTGAACACTGAAGCTTTCTTT,CASSNNLNTEAFF
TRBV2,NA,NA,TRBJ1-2,TGTGCCAGCAGTACCACAGGGAACTATGGCTACACCTTC,CASSTTGNYGYTF
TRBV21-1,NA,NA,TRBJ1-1,TGTGCCAGCAGCAAAGCTAGTTACCGGGACAGGGCTATGAACACTGAAGCTTTCTTT,CASSKASYRDRAMNTEAFF
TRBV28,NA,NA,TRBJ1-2,TGTGCCAGCAGCCGACAGACAGTCTATGGCTACACCTTC,CASSRQTVYGYTF
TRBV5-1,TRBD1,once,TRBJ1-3,TGCGCCAGCAGCTTGGCGGACAGGGGCTCTGGAAACACCATATATTTT,CASSLADRGSGNTIYF
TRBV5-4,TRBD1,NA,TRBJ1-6,TGTGCCAGCAGCTTGGCAGGGGGCAGTTCACCCCTCCACTTT,CASSLAGGSSPLHF
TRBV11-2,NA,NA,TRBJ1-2,TGTGCCAGCAGCTTAGCTTTCCAGCACCTTAACTATGGCTACACCTTC,CASSLAFQHLNYGYTF
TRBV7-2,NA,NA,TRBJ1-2,TGTGCCAGCAGCTTAAAGGTGGGAAGTGGTGGCTACACCTTC,CASSLKVGSGGYTF
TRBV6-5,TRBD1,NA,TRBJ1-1,TGTGCCAGCATTGGAATGGACAGGGGGGACACTGAAGCTTTCTTT,CASIGMDRGDTEAFF
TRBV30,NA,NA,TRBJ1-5,TGTGCCTGGAGTGTAGTAGGGAATAGCAATCAGCCCCAGCATTTT,CAWSVVGNSNQPQHF
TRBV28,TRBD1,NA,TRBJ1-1,TGTGCCAGCAGTAGCGGGACAGCCGGGATGAACACTGAAGCTTTCTTT,CASSSGTAGMNTEAFF
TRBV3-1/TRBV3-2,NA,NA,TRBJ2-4,TGTGCCAGCAGCCAGTGGGGCGACCCCAAAAACATTCAGTACTTC,CASSQWGDPKNIQYF
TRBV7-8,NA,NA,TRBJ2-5,TGTGCCAGCAGCTTAGTCGGGCTTAGGGAGACCCAGTACTTC,CASSLVGLRETQYF
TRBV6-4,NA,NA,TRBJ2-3,TGTGCCAGCAGCGACCCAAACACAGATACGCAGTATTTT,CASSDPNTDTQYF
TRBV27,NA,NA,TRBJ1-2,TGTGCCAGCAGTTTAGGCAGGTACAGCTATGGCTACACCTTC,CASSLGRYSYGYTF
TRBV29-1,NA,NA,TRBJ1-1,TGCAGCGTTGGGACGGGTATGAACACTGAAGCTTTCTTT,CSVGTGMNTEAFF
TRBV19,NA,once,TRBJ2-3,TGTGCCAGTACATCTAGCACAGATACGCAGTATTTT,CASTSSTDTQYF
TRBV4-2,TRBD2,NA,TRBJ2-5,TGTGCCAGCAGCCCCCGGGCTAGCGGGTCCCCAGGGGAGACCCAGTACTTC,CASSPRASGSPGETQYF